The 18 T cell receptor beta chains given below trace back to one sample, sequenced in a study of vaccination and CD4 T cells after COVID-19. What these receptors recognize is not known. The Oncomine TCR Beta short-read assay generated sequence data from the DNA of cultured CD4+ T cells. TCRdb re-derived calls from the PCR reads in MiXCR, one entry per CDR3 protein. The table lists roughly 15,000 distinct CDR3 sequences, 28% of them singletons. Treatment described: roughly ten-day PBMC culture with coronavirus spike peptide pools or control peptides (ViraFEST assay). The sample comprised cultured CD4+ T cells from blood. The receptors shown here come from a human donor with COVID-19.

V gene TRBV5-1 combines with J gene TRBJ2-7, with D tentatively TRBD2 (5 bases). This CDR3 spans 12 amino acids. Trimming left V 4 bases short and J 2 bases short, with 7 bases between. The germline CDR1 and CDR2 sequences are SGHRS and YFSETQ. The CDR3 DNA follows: TGCGCCAGCAGCCTCGGGGCCTACGAGCAGTACTTC. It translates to CASSLGAYEQYF.

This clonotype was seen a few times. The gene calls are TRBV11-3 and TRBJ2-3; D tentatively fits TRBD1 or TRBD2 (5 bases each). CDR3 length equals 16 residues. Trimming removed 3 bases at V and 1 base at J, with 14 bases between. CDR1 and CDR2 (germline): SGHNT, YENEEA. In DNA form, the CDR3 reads TGTGCCAGCAGCTTTTGGGACCTGGAACGCACAGATACGCAGTATTTT. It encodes CASSFWDLERTDTQYF.

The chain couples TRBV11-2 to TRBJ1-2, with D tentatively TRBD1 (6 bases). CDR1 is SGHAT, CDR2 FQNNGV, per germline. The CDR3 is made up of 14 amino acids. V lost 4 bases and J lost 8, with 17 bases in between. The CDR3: CASSSPGRGYGYTF. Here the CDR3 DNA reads TGTGCCAGCAGCTCCCCGGGTAGGGGGTACGGCTACACCTTC.

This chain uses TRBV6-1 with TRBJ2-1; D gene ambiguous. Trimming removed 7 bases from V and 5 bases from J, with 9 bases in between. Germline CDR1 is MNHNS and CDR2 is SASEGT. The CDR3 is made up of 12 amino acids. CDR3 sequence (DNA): TGTGCCAGCACTCCTCGAAACAATGAGCAGTTCTTC. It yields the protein CASTPRNNEQFF.

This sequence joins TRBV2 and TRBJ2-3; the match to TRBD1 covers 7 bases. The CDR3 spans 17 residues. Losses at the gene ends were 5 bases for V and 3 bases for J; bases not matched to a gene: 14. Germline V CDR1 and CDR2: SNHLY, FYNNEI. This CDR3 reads CASSLTGTDLPTDTQYF. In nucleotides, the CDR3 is TGTGCCAGCAGTTTAACCGGGACAGATTTGCCGACAGATACGCAGTATTTT.

The CDR3 is CAWSVGGGTEAFF. CDR3 DNA sequence: TGTGCCTGGAGTGTGGGGGGAGGCACTGAAGCTTTCTTT. V usage is TRBV30 and J usage is TRBJ1-1; D might be TRBD1 (5 bases). There are 13 residues in the CDR3. CDR1 GTSNPN and CDR2 SVGIG come from the germline V gene (reference sequence). The ends were cut back, 0 bases at V and 4 bases at J, with 9 bases in the middle.

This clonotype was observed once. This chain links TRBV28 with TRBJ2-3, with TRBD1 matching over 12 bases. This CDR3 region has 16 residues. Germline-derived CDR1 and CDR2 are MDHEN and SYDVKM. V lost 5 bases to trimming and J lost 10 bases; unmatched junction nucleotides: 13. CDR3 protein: CASSRPGQGARSPQYF. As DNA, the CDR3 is TGTGCCAGCAGTCGTCCGGGACAGGGGGCACGCAGTCCGCAGTATTTT.

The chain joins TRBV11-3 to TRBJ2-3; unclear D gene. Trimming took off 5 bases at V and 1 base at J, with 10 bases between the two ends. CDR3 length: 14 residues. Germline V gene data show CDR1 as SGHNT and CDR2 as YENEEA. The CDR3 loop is CASSSDRGTDTQYF. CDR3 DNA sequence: TGTGCCAGCAGCAGCGATCGTGGCACAGATACGCAGTATTTT.

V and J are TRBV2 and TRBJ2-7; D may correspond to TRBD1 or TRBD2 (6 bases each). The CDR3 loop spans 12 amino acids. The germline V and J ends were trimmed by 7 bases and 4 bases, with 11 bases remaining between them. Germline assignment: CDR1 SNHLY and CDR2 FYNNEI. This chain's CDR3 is CASKGGGYEQYF. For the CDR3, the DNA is TGTGCCAGCAAGGGGGGCGGTTACGAGCAGTACTTC. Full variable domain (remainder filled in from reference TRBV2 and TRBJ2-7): EPEVTQTPSHQVTQMGQEVILRCVPISNHLYFYWYRQILGQKVEFLVSFYNNEISEKSEIFDDQFSVERPDGSNFTLKIRSTKLEDSAMYFCASKGGGYEQYFGPGTRLTVT.

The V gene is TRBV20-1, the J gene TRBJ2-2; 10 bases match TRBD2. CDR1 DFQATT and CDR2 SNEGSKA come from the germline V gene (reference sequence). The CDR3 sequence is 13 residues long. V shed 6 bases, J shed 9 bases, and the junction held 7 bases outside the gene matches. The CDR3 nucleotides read TGCAGTGCACTAGCGGGGCCATCCCGGGAGCTGTTTTTT. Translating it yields CSALAGPSRELFF.

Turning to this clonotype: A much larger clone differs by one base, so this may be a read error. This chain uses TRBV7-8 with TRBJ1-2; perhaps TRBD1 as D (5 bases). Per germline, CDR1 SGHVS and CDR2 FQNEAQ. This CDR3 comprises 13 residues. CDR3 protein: CASSPGANYDYTF. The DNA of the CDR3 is TGTGCCAGCAGCCCCGGGGCTAACTATGACTACACCTTC.

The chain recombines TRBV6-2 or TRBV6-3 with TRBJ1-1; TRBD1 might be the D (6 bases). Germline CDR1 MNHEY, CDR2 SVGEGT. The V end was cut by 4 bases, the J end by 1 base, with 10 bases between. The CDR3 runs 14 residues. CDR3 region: CASSSGQTNTEAFF. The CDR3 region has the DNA TGTGCCAGCAGTTCTGGACAGACGAACACTGAAGCTTTCTTT.

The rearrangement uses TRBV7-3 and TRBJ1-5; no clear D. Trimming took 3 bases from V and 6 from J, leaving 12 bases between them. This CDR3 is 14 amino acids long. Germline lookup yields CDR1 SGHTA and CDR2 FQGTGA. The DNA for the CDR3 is TGTGCCAGCAGCTTGGACGGCTCAGGTCAGCCCCAGCATTTT. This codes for CASSLDGSGQPQHF.

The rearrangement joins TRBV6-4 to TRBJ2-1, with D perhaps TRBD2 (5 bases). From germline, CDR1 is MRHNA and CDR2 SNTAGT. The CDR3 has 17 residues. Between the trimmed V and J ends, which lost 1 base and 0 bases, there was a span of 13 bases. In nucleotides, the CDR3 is TGTGCCAGCAGTGACTGGGCCAGCGGTAACTCCTACAATGAGCAGTTCTTC. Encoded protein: CASSDWASGNSYNEQFF.

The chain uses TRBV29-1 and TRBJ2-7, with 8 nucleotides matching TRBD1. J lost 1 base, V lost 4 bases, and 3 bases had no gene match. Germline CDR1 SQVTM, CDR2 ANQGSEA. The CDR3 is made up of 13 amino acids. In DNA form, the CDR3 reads TGCAGCGTTGCACAGGGGGTATCCTACGAGCAGTACTTC. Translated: CSVAQGVSYEQYF.

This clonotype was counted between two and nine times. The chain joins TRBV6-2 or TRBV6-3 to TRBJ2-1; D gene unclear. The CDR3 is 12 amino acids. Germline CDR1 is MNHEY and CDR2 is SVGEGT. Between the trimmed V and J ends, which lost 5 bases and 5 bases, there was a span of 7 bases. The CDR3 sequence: CASSQTHNEQFF. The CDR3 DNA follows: TGTGCCAGCAGTCAGACACACAATGAGCAGTTCTTC.

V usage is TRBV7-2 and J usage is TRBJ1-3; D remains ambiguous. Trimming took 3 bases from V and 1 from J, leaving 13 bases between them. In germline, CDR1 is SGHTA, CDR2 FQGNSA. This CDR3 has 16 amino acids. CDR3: CASSLKSAGSGNTIYF. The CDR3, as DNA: TGTGCCAGCAGCTTGAAATCGGCAGGTTCTGGAAACACCATATATTTT.

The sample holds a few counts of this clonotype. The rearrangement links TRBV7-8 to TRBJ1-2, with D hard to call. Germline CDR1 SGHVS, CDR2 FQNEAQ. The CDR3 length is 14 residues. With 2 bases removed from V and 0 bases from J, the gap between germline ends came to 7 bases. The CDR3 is CASSLSQTNYGYTF. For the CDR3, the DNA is TGTGCCAGCAGCTTATCCCAGACTAACTATGGCTACACCTTC.